Described below is a single T cell receptor (beta chain) sequence and its context. The germline V gene encodes CDR1 SGHDN and CDR2 FVKESK. The V end was cut by 4 bases, the J end by 7 bases, with 16 bases between. This CDR3 is built from 14 residues. The source of the sample is a study of blood T cell repertoires in COVID-19. Study-level information: Some COVID-19 samples were acute and others convalescent; all came from the United States, Italy and Spain. Sample material is recorded as cDNA or gDNA derived from T cells, B-cell-depleted T cells, or PBMCs.

Authors' processing steps: Estimates of nucleated cell counts were drawn from the amplification of reference gene primers. TCRdb's copy holds only in-frame clones and misses some; the assay was immunoSEQ multiplex PCR. Clonal size and the V and J genes are those of that table, whereas D and trimming came from the DNA. The sample includes about 180,000 clones, 80% to 90% of them seen just once. The origin of this receptor is a middle-aged man with active or convalescent COVID-19. Material for sequencing was peripheral blood. The chain couples TRBV14 to TRBJ1-2; D not certain. CDR3 sequence (DNA): TGTGCCAGCAGCCTGTCAGGAGGGTGGCGTGGCTACACCTTC. The encoded protein is CASSLSGGWRGYTF.